One TCR beta chain is described in this entry. Its antigen is currently unknown. This CDR3 contains 13 residues. CDR1 is SQVTM and CDR2 is ANQGSEA in the germline V gene. The V and J ends lost 1 base and 9 bases respectively, with 15 bases between them. Generated by immunoSEQ multiplex PCR, the TCRdb table keeps only in-frame clones and is missing some. This sample has approximately 94,000 clones; 88% occur once, and the top ten carry less than 7%. These data originate in a study of identifying expanded T cells in peripheral blood. Collection occurred without any documented infections or immune events in donors. Study findings and constraints: Over about two and four weeks, about 15 and 19 clones changed, versus around 1.1 between replicates. Clone count variance between roughly 2-week samples rose with total template count.

Source material: blood. The receptor was isolated from a person aged 18 to 75 in good health. The J gene is TRBJ1-2, the V gene TRBV29-1; TRBD1 is a possible D gene (5 bases). The CDR3 protein is CSVEADGRVSYTF. The CDR3 DNA follows: TGCAGCGTTGAAGCGGACGGCAGGGTGAGCTACACCTTC.